A selection of T cell receptor beta chains follows, all from one sample in a study of T cell responses to AZD1222 COVID-19 vaccine. The table came from immunoSEQ multiplex PCR; TCRdb's copy has only in-frame clones and leaves some out. The sample consists of about 94,000 clones, 85% of them appearing once. Specimen: peripheral blood, collected 28 days after the second AZD1222 dose. Every receptor here comes from an adult who received the AZD1222 COVID-19 vaccine. Each CDR3 is given without its conserved first and last residue. Fields, in order: J gene, D gene, clone size, V gene, CDR3 protein. A D gene is named only where the DNA matches it firmly. Clone size appears in some rows only: once, few, many, or a class for an expanded clone.

j_call: TRBJ1-2
d_call: .
clone_size: once
v_call: TRBV7-8
cdr3_aa: ASSNRTADYGYT

j_call: TRBJ2-1
d_call: TRBD1
clone_size: .
v_call: TRBV24-1
cdr3_aa: ATSDRDRGSGEQF

j_call: TRBJ2-2
d_call: TRBD2
clone_size: .
v_call: TRBV5-5
cdr3_aa: ASSLISGDTGELF

j_call: TRBJ2-1
d_call: .
clone_size: .
v_call: TRBV6-2/TRBV6-3
cdr3_aa: ASSERGGLRNEQF

j_call: TRBJ1-4
d_call: .
clone_size: .
v_call: TRBV5-4
cdr3_aa: ASSLKGADRLF

j_call: TRBJ1-2
d_call: TRBD1
clone_size: .
v_call: TRBV5-4
cdr3_aa: ASSTPGQDGYT

j_call: TRBJ2-1
d_call: TRBD2
clone_size: .
v_call: TRBV7-3
cdr3_aa: ASSYLAGTYNEQF

j_call: TRBJ2-5
d_call: .
clone_size: .
v_call: TRBV6-5
cdr3_aa: ASGRETQY

j_call: TRBJ1-2
d_call: .
clone_size: .
v_call: TRBV25-1
cdr3_aa: ASRDSSFGYT

j_call: TRBJ2-7
d_call: TRBD2
clone_size: .
v_call: TRBV7-6
cdr3_aa: ASSTSRTSGDYYEQY

j_call: TRBJ2-5
d_call: .
clone_size: .
v_call: TRBV10-3
cdr3_aa: AISPSGDQEETQY

j_call: TRBJ2-3
d_call: .
clone_size: .
v_call: TRBV27
cdr3_aa: ASSLSPSWGDTQY

j_call: TRBJ2-2
d_call: TRBD2
clone_size: .
v_call: TRBV9
cdr3_aa: ASSVGVAGVFGELF

j_call: TRBJ1-3
d_call: .
clone_size: .
v_call: TRBV6-2/TRBV6-3
cdr3_aa: ASTPDPSSGNTIY

j_call: TRBJ2-1
d_call: TRBD1
clone_size: once
v_call: TRBV29-1
cdr3_aa: SGQGYEQF

j_call: TRBJ1-5
d_call: .
clone_size: .
v_call: TRBV2
cdr3_aa: ASRGVAVGQPQH

j_call: TRBJ1-6
d_call: TRBD1
clone_size: .
v_call: TRBV9
cdr3_aa: ASSVASGGISPLH

j_call: TRBJ1-5
d_call: TRBD1
clone_size: .
v_call: TRBV7-2
cdr3_aa: ASSSGTGIQPQH

j_call: TRBJ2-1
d_call: TRBD2
clone_size: once
v_call: TRBV19
cdr3_aa: ASSPLAGSDEQF

j_call: TRBJ2-3
d_call: TRBD2
clone_size: .
v_call: TRBV7-2
cdr3_aa: ASSFERGGTTDTQY

j_call: TRBJ1-5
d_call: .
clone_size: .
v_call: TRBV19
cdr3_aa: ASNPGANQPQH

j_call: TRBJ2-7
d_call: .
clone_size: .
v_call: TRBV3-1/TRBV3-2
cdr3_aa: ASSQVSLLYEQY

j_call: TRBJ1-1
d_call: TRBD1
clone_size: .
v_call: TRBV7-9
cdr3_aa: ASSGQGATEAF

j_call: TRBJ1-4
d_call: .
clone_size: .
v_call: TRBV5-8
cdr3_aa: ASSWTATTTNEKLF

j_call: TRBJ2-1
d_call: .
clone_size: .
v_call: TRBV9
cdr3_aa: ASSVGLSEQF

j_call: TRBJ2-7
d_call: .
clone_size: .
v_call: TRBV10-1
cdr3_aa: ASSEGLIGSVDEQY

j_call: TRBJ1-3
d_call: .
clone_size: .
v_call: TRBV7-8
cdr3_aa: ASSNSGSGNTIY

j_call: TRBJ2-3
d_call: TRBD2
clone_size: once
v_call: TRBV4-2
cdr3_aa: ASSPRLAGTPVRPLYTDTQY

j_call: TRBJ1-2
d_call: .
clone_size: .
v_call: TRBV14
cdr3_aa: ASSQDRGHYGYT

j_call: TRBJ2-1
d_call: .
clone_size: .
v_call: TRBV9
cdr3_aa: ASSPGGGPPYNEQF

j_call: TRBJ1-4
d_call: .
clone_size: .
v_call: TRBV5-5
cdr3_aa: ASSLDTWGEKLF

j_call: TRBJ2-3
d_call: TRBD2
clone_size: once
v_call: TRBV5-6
cdr3_aa: ASSPGGAGDTQY

j_call: TRBJ2-6
d_call: TRBD1
clone_size: once
v_call: TRBV7-8
cdr3_aa: ASSFRRPGQASGANVLT

j_call: TRBJ2-7
d_call: .
clone_size: .
v_call: TRBV18
cdr3_aa: ASSPPSYEQY

j_call: TRBJ2-3
d_call: .
clone_size: .
v_call: TRBV11-3
cdr3_aa: ASSSTTDTQY

j_call: TRBJ2-5
d_call: TRBD2
clone_size: few
v_call: TRBV19
cdr3_aa: ASSISGGRETQY

j_call: TRBJ1-6
d_call: .
clone_size: .
v_call: TRBV27
cdr3_aa: ASSLESSYNSPLH

j_call: TRBJ2-1
d_call: .
clone_size: .
v_call: TRBV7-9
cdr3_aa: ASSIIAASSYNEQF

j_call: TRBJ1-6
d_call: .
clone_size: .
v_call: TRBV5-1
cdr3_aa: ASSLGSGNSPLH

j_call: TRBJ2-1
d_call: .
clone_size: .
v_call: TRBV24-1
cdr3_aa: ATSDSRVLYNEQF